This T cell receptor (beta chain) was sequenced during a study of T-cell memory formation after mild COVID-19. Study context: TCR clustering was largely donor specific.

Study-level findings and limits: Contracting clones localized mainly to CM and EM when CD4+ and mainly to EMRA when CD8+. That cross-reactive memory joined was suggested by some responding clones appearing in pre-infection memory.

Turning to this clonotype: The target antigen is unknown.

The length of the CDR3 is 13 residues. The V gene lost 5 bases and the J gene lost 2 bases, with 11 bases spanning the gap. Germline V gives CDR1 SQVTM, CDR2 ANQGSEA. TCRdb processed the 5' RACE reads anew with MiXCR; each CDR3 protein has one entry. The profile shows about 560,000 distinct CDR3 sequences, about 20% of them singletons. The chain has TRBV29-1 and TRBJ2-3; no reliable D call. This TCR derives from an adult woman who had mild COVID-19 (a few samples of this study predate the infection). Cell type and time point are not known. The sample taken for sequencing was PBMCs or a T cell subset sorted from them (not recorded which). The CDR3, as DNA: TGCAGCGTTTGGTACAGCAACACAGATACGCAGTATTTT. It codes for CSVWYSNTDTQYF.